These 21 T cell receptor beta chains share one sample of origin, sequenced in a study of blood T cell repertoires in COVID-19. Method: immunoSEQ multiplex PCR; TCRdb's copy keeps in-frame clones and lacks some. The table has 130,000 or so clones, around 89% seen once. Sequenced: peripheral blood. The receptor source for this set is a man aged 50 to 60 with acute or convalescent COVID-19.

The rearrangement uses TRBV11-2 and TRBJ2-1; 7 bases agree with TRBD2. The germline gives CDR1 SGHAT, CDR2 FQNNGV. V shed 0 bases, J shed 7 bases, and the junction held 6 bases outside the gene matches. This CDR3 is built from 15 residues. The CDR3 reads CASSLERGRENEQFF. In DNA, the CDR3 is TGTGCCAGCAGCTTAGAGCGGGGGAGAGAAAATGAGCAGTTCTTC.

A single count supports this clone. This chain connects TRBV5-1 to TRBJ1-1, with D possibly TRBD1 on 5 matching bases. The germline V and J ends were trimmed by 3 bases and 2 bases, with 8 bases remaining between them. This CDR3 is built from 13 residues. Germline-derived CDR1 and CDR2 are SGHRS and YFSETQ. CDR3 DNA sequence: TGCGCCAGCAGCTGGGGGGGAAACACTGAAGCTTTCTTT. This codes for CASSWGGNTEAFF.

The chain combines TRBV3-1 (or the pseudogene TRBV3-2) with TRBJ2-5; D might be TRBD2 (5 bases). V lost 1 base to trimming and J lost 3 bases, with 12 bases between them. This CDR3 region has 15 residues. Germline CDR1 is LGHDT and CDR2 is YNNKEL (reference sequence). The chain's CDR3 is CASSQGPGFKETQYF. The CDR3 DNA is TGTGCCAGCAGCCAAGGCCCGGGGTTCAAAGAGACCCAGTACTTC.

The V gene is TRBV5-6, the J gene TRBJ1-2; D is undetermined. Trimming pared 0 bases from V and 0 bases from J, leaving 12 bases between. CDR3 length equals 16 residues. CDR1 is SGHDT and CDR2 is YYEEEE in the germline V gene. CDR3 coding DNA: TGTGCCAGCAGCTTGGTCGGTACCGAAACTAACTATGGCTACACCTTC. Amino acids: CASSLVGTETNYGYTF.

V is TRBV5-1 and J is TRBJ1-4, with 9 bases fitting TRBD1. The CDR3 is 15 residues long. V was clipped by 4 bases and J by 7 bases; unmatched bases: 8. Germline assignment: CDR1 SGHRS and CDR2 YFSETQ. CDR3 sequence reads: CASSITGTGSEKLFF. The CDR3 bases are TGCGCCAGCAGCATCACCGGGACAGGGAGTGAAAAACTGTTTTTT.

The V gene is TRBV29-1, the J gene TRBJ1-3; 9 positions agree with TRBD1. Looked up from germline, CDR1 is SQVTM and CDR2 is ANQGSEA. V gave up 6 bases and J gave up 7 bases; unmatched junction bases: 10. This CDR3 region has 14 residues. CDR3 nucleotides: TGCAGCGTCTCAACAGGGGGCATTGGGAACACCATATATTTT. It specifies CSVSTGGIGNTIYF.

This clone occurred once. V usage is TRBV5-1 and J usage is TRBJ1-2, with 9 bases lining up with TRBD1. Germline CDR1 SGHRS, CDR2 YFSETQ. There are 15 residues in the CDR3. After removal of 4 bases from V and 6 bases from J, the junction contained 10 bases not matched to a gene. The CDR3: CASSLGTGGQDGYTF. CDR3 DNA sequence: TGCGCCAGCAGCCTGGGTACAGGGGGCCAGGATGGCTACACCTTC.

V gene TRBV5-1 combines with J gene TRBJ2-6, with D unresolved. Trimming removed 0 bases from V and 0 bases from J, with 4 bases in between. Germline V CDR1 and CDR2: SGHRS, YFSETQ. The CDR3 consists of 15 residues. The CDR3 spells CASSLASSGANVLTF. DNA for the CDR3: TGCGCCAGCAGCTTGGCGAGCTCTGGGGCCAACGTCCTGACTTTC.

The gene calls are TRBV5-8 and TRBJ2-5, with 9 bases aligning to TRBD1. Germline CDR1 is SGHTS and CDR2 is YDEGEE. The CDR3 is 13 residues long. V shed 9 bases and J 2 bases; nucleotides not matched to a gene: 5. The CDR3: CATTGTGQETQYF. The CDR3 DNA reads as TGTGCCACTACCGGGACAGGGCAAGAGACCCAGTACTTC.

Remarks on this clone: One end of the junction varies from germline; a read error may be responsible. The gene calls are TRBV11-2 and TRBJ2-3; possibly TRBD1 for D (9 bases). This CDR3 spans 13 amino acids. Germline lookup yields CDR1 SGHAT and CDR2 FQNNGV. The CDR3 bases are TGTGCCAGCAGCCCGGGGGGGGGACAGGGCATGGATTTT. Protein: CASSPGGGQGMDF.

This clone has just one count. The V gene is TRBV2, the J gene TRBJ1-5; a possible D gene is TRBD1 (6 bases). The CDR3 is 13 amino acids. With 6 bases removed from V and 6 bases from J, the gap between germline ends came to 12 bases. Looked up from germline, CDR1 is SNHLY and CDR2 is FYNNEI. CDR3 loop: CASREQGGQPQHF. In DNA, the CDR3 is TGTGCCAGCAGGGAACAGGGAGGTCAGCCCCAGCATTTT.

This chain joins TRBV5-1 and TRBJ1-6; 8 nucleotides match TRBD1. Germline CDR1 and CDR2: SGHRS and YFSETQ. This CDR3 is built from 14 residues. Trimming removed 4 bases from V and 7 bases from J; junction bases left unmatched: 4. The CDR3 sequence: CASSRGQENSPLHF. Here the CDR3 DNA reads TGCGCCAGCAGCAGGGGACAGGAGAATTCACCCCTCCACTTT.

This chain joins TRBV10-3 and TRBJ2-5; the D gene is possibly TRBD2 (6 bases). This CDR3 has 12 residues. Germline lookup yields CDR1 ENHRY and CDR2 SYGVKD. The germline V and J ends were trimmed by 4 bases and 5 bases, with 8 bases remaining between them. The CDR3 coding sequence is TGTGCCATCAGTGCGGAGGGGGAGACCCAGTACTTC. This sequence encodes CAISAEGETQYF.

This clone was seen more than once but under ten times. CDR3 nucleotide sequence: TGTGCCAGCAGCGTACGGGGTGAGACCCAGTACTTC. Translation gives CASSVRGETQYF. The gene calls are TRBV11-2 and TRBJ2-5, with D tentatively TRBD2 (5 bases). Trimming took off 5 bases at V and 5 bases at J, with 9 bases between the two ends. CDR3 length equals 12 residues. Germline V gives CDR1 SGHAT, CDR2 FQNNGV. Full variable domain (outside the CDR3, taken from reference TRBV11-2 and TRBJ2-5): EAGVAQSPRYKIIEKRQSVAFWCNPISGHATLYWYQQILGQGPKLLIQFQNNGVVDDSQLPKDRFSAERLKGVDSTLKIQPAKLEDSAVYLCASSVRGETQYFGPGTRLLVL.

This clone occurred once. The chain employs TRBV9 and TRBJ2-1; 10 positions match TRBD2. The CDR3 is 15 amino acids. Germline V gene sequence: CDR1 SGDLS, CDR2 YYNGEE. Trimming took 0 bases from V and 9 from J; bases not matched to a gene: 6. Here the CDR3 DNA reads TGTGCCAGCAGCGTAGACCTAGCGGGAGCCATTGAGCAGTTCTTC. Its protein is CASSVDLAGAIEQFF.

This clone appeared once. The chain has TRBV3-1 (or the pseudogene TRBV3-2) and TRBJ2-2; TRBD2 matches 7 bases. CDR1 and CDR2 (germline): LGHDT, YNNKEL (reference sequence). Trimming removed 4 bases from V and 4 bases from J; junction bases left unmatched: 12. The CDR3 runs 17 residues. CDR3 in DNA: TGTGCCAGCAGCCCCCTCGGAGGGAGGGACGGCACCGGGGAGCTGTTTTTT. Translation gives CASSPLGGRDGTGELFF.

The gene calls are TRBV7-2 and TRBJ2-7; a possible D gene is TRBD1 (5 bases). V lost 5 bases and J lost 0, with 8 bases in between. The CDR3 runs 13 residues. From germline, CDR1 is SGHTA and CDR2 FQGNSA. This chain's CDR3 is CASSRQSSYEQYF. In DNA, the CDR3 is TGTGCCAGCAGCCGACAGAGCTCCTACGAGCAGTACTTC.

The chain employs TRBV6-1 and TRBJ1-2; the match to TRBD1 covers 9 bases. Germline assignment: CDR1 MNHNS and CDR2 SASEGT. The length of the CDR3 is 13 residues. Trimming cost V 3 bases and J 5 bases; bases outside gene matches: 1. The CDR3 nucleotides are TGTGCCAGCAGTGAGGGGACAGGGTATGGCTACACCTTC. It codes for CASSEGTGYGYTF.

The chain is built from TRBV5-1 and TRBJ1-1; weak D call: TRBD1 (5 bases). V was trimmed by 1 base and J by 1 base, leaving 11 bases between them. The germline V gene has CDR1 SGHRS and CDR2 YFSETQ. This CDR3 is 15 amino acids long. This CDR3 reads CASSLLSQGNTEAFF. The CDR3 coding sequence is TGCGCCAGCAGCTTGTTAAGTCAGGGGAACACTGAAGCTTTCTTT. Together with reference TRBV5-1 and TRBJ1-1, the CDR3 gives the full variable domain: KAGVTQTPRYLIKTRGQQVTLSCSPISGHRSVSWYQQTPGQGLQFLFEYFSETQRNKGNFPGRFSGRQFSNSRSEMNVSTLELGDSALYLCASSLLSQGNTEAFFGQGTRLTVV.

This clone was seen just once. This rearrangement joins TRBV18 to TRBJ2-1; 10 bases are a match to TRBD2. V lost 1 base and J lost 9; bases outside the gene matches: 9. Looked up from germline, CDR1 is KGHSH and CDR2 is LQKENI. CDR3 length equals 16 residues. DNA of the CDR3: TGTGCCAGCTCACCACGAAATAGCGGGGGGTATGGTGAGCAGTTCTTC. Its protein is CASSPRNSGGYGEQFF.

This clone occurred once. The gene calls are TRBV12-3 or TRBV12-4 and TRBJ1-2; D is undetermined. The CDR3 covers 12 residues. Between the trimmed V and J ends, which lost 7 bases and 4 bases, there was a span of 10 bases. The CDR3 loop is CASTSGLYGYTF. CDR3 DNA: TGTGCCAGCACCAGCGGGCTCTATGGCTACACCTTC.